The rows below give T cell receptor beta chains drawn from one sample of a study of control samples from healthy donors and cancer patients. Libraries were prepared by immunoSEQ multiplex PCR; TCRdb keeps only in-frame clonotypes and omits some of them. The top ten hold approximately 3% of the sample, which has tens of thousands of clones, about 95% seen once. The source material was blood. The receptors shown here come from a woman aged 25 to 39 in good health. The CDR3 runs from the conserved cysteine through the conserved F or W. The D gene is left open where the match is weak. Rows give clone size only sometimes, using once, few, many, or a class for an expanded clone.

J gene,V gene,clone size,CDR3 length,D gene,CDR3 protein,CDR3 DNA
TRBJ1-2,TRBV6-5,NA,15,NA,CASSYSGRPQFGYTF,TGTGCCAGCAGTTACTCGGGACGGCCGCAGTTTGGCTACACCTTC
TRBJ1-6,TRBV6-1,NA,16,NA,CASSEQGRSYNSPLHF,TGTGCCAGCAGTGAACAGGGAAGATCCTATAATTCACCCCTCCACTTT
TRBJ1-1,TRBV5-5,once,14,NA,CASRFGLRDTEAFF,TGTGCCAGCAGATTCGGGCTTCGGGACACTGAAGCTTTCTTT
TRBJ1-1,TRBV10-1,NA,13,NA,CASRRNKNTEAFF,TGCGCCTCCCGACGGAATAAGAACACTGAAGCTTTCTTT
TRBJ2-1,TRBV19,NA,16,TRBD2,CASLSTSGGALGEQFF,TGTGCCAGTCTCTCGACTAGCGGGGGCGCCTTGGGTGAGCAGTTCTTC
TRBJ2-1,TRBV18,NA,17,TRBD1,CASSLPGTGDSYNEQFF,TGTGCCAGCTCACTACCCGGGACAGGAGATTCCTACAATGAGCAGTTCTTC
TRBJ1-2,TRBV6-5,NA,13,NA,CASSLSANYGYTF,TGTGCCAGCAGTCTTTCGGCCAACTATGGCTACACCTTC
TRBJ1-1,TRBV2,once,15,NA,CASSEGGATTFEAFF,TGTGCCAGCAGTGAGGGGGGGGCTACGACCTTCGAAGCTTTCTTT
TRBJ2-1,TRBV10-3,NA,15,TRBD2,CAISVLSGADNEQFF,TGTGCCATCAGTGTATTGAGCGGGGCGGACAATGAGCAGTTCTTC
TRBJ1-3,TRBV7-9,NA,15,NA,CASSLVWGPGNTIYF,TGTGCCAGCAGCTTAGTATGGGGTCCTGGAAACACCATATATTTT
TRBJ2-1,TRBV6-1,NA,13,NA,CASSDWVEDEQFF,TGTGCCAGCAGTGATTGGGTCGAAGATGAGCAGTTCTTC
TRBJ2-6,TRBV9,NA,16,NA,CASSVGSRSGANVLTF,TGTGCCAGCAGCGTAGGTTCGCGCTCTGGGGCCAACGTCCTGACTTTC
TRBJ2-5,TRBV5-5,NA,14,TRBD1,CASSQQGAGETQYF,TGTGCCAGCAGCCAACAGGGGGCAGGGGAGACCCAGTACTTC
TRBJ1-2,TRBV3-1/TRBV3-2,NA,15,NA,CASSQDGAYGDGYTF,TGTGCCAGCAGCCAAGATGGGGCTTATGGCGATGGCTACACCTTC
TRBJ2-5,TRBV3-1/TRBV3-2,NA,14,NA,CASSHNRDKETQYF,TGTGCCAGCAGCCACAATCGGGACAAAGAGACCCAGTACTTC
TRBJ2-1,TRBV11-1,NA,14,NA,CASSLGERDNEQFF,TGTGCCAGCAGCTTGGGGGAGAGGGACAATGAGCAGTTCTTC
TRBJ2-1,TRBV24-1,NA,14,TRBD2,CATTSGGPNNEQFF,TGTGCCACCACGAGCGGGGGCCCTAACAATGAGCAGTTCTTC
TRBJ1-6,TRBV6-5,NA,15,NA,CASIKGGDRNSPLHF,TGTGCCAGCATCAAAGGAGGGGATAGGAATTCACCCCTCCACTTT
TRBJ1-5,TRBV4-1,NA,15,NA,CASSQGQPGVQPQHF,TGCGCCAGCAGCCAAGGACAGCCCGGGGTTCAGCCCCAGCATTTT
TRBJ1-2,TRBV29-1,NA,12,TRBD1,CSVSGTGNGYTF,TGCAGCGTAAGCGGGACAGGGAATGGCTACACCTTC
TRBJ1-2,TRBV4-1,NA,14,NA,CASSQDPRSYGYTF,TGCGCCAGCAGCCAAGATCCACGGAGCTATGGCTACACCTTC
TRBJ1-5,TRBV2,NA,16,NA,CASSEPGGRSNQPQHF,TGTGCCAGCAGTGAACCTGGGGGTAGGAGCAATCAGCCCCAGCATTTT
TRBJ2-1,TRBV12-3/TRBV12-4,NA,12,NA,CASSLMVLEQFF,TGTGCCAGCAGTTTGATGGTGCTTGAGCAGTTCTTC
TRBJ1-4,TRBV2,NA,16,NA,CASTWRDFSTNEKLFF,TGTGCCAGCACCTGGAGGGACTTTTCAACTAATGAAAAACTGTTTTTT